Below, 8 T cell receptor beta chains from the same sample are listed, as sequenced in a study of blood T cells in healthy people across ages. It was with a sample-barcoded 5' primer and a J-beta primer mix that a second PCR of roughly 7 to 12 cycles was run. TCRdb redid the calling of the 5' RACE reads with MiXCR, one entry per CDR3 protein. Of 800,000 to 950,000 distinct CDR3 sequences in the sample, about 28% were seen once. These data also formed part of another study, on T cells of mothers and their children.

The sequenced sample consisted of blood. The receptors shown here come from a woman aged 40 to 50 in good health.

This clonotype was counted a few times. The V call is TRBV20-1, the J call TRBJ2-1; 15 bases are a match to TRBD2. The V segment lost 5 bases and the J segment 9 bases; nucleotides outside the gene matches: 2. This CDR3 has 13 amino acids. Per germline, CDR1 DFQATT and CDR2 SNEGSKA (reference sequence). CDR3 in DNA: TGCAGTGCTGGACTAGCGGGGGGGCCTGAGCAGTTCTTC. Protein product: CSAGLAGGPEQFF.

Remarks on this clonotype: This may arise from a read error, as a much more abundant clone is one base away. The chain links TRBV15 to TRBJ2-5, with 7 bases fitting TRBD2. Germline CDR1 reads LNHNV; CDR2 reads YYDKDF (reference sequence). The CDR3 contains 15 residues. V trimming: 1 base; J trimming: 5 bases; junction bases outside the gene matches: 7. The CDR3 DNA sequence: TGTGCCACCAGCAGAGCGGCGGGGGATGTGGAGACCCAGTACTTC. Translating gives CATSRAAGDVETQYF.

This chain links TRBV20-1 with TRBJ2-7; tentative D call: TRBD2 (6 bases). The CDR3 covers 15 residues. The V end lost 3 bases, the J end lost 1 base, and 16 bases lay between the germline ends. Germline values: CDR1 DFQATT, CDR2 SNEGSKA (reference sequence). CDR3 DNA sequence: TGCAGTGCTAGTAAGGCCGGGGGAACATCCTACGAGCAGTACTTC. Its protein is CSASKAGGTSYEQYF.

With regard to this clonotype: A read error may explain this, as a much larger clone is one base away. The CDR3 here is CASSFAPDGVYEQFF. CDR3 sequence (DNA): TGCGCCAGCAGCTTTGCTCCCGATGGGGTCTACGAGCAGTTCTTC. The V and J genes are TRBV5-1 and TRBJ2-1; D unresolved. From germline, CDR1 is SGHRS and CDR2 YFSETQ. The CDR3 length is 15 residues. Between the trimmed V and J ends, which lost 2 bases and 10 bases, there was a span of 19 bases.

The gene calls are TRBV5-1 and TRBJ1-1; no reliable D call. V was trimmed by 7 bases and J by 0 bases, leaving 16 bases between them. Germline V gene lookup returns CDR1 SGHRS and CDR2 YFSETQ. This CDR3 region has 15 residues. This CDR3 is CASLQRSNLNTEAFF. The CDR3 DNA reads TGCGCCAGCTTACAGAGGTCCAATTTGAACACTGAAGCTTTCTTT.

This chain connects TRBV28 to TRBJ2-7; maybe TRBD1 (6 bases). V lost 3 bases, J lost 2 bases, and 14 bases lay in between. CDR1 is MDHEN, CDR2 SYDVKM, per germline. The CDR3 sequence is 15 residues long. In nucleotides, the CDR3 is TGTGCCAGCAGTTTTTACCAGGGGAGCGCCTACGAGCAGTACTTC. Translation: CASSFYQGSAYEQYF.

V gene TRBV6-6 combines with J gene TRBJ1-1, with D unclear. The ends were cut back, 6 bases at V and 1 base at J, with 15 bases in the middle. CDR1 and CDR2 (germline): MNHNY, SVGAGI (reference sequence). The CDR3 spans 15 residues. The CDR3 loop is CASSPMGSANTEAFF. As DNA, the CDR3 is TGTGCCAGCAGCCCCATGGGATCAGCGAACACTGAAGCTTTCTTT.

This clonotype was detected only a few times. It may be a read error: a sequence one base away is much more abundant. Here the CDR3 DNA reads TGTGCCAGCACCAAGACAGGGAGCTACACCTTC. Protein product: CASTKTGSYTF. This chain connects TRBV12-3 or TRBV12-4 to TRBJ1-2; 7 bases match TRBD1. Trimming at V came to 7 bases and at J to 9 bases, leaving 5 bases not matched to a gene. This CDR3 is 11 amino acids long.